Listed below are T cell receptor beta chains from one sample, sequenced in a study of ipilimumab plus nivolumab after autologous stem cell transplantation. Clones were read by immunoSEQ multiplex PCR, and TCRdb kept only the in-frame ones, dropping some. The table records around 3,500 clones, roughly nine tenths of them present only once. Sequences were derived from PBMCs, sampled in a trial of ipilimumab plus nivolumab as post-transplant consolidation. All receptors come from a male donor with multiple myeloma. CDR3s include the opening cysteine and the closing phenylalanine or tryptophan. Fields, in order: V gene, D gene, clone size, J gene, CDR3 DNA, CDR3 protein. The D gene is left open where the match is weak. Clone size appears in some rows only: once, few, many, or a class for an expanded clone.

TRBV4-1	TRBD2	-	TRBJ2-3	TGCGCCAGCAGCCAAGAAGGGCTAGCGGGAGGTGGGGGCACAGATACGCAGTATTTT	CASSQEGLAGGGGTDTQYF
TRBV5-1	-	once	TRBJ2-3	TGCGCCAGCAGCTCGCCAGGGTACACAGATACGCAGTATTTT	CASSSPGYTDTQYF
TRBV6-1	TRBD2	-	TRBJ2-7	TGTGCCACGTCCTCCGGGACTAGCGGCCCTCGGCAGTACTTC	CATSSGTSGPRQYF
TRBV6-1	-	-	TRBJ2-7	TGTGCCAGCAGCCACGGGGGTCATTCCTACGAGCAGTACTTC	CASSHGGHSYEQYF
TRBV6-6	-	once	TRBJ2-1	TGTGCCAGCAGTCTAGACAATGAGCAGTTCTTC	CASSLDNEQFF
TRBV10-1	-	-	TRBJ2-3	TGCGCCAGCAGTATGGTTTACACAGATACGCAGTATTTT	CASSMVYTDTQYF
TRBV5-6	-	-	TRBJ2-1	TGTGCCAGCAGCTTGACTATGGATGAGCAGTTCTTC	CASSLTMDEQFF
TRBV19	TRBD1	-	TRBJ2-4	TGTGCCAGTAGTATCTCTCAGACAGGGGCGAAAAACATTCAGTACTTC	CASSISQTGAKNIQYF
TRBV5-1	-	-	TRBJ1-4	TGCGCCAGCAGCTTGGGGTTTGGGCGGCGCGGTGAAAAACTGTTTTTT	CASSLGFGRRGEKLFF
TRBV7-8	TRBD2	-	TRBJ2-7	TGTGCCAGCAGCTTAAGTGATGAGGGAGGGCCTCTTTTCCACGAGCAGTACTTC	CASSLSDEGGPLFHEQYF
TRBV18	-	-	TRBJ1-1	TGTGCCAGCTCAGCGGGACAAACTAGGGACACTGAAGCTTTCTTT	CASSAGQTRDTEAFF
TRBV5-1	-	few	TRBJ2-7	TGCGCCAGCAGCTTGGCCAGAACCTACGAGCAGTACTTC	CASSLARTYEQYF
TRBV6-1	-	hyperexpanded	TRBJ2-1	TGTGCCAGCCTCAAGGGGGTGGGTGAGCAGTTCTTC	CASLKGVGEQFF
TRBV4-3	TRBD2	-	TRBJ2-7	TGCGCCAGCAGCCAAGGGCCAGCGGCGGGGGACGAGCAGTACTTC	CASSQGPAAGDEQYF
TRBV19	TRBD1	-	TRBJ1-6	TGTGCCAGTAGTTTACAGGGGACAAATTCACCCCTCCACTTT	CASSLQGTNSPLHF
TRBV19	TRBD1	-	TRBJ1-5	TGTGCCAGTAGTTTGACAGGGAGGGACAGCAATCAGCCCCAGCATTTT	CASSLTGRDSNQPQHF
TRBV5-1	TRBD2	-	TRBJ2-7	TGCGCCAGCAGCTTGGTCGGGACTAGCGGGGCCTACGAGCAGTACTTC	CASSLVGTSGAYEQYF
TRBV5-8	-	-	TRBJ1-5	TGTGCCAGCAGCTTGGGGGGCCCCTTCAGGAGCAATCAGCCCCAGCATTTT	CASSLGGPFRSNQPQHF
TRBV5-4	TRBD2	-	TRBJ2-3	TGTGCCAGCAGCTTGGCTGCGAGACTAGCGGGAGGTTCGGGGGATACGCAGTATTTT	CASSLAARLAGGSGDTQYF
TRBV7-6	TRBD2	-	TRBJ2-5	TGTGCCAGCAGCTTTGCGGGAGGGACGGAGACCCAGTACTTC	CASSFAGGTETQYF
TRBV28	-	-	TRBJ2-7	TGTGCCAGCAGTCAGGGACGCGAGCAGTACTTC	CASSQGREQYF
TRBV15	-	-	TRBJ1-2	TGTGCCACCAGCAAGAGTTCGTCCCTCTATGGCTACACCTTC	CATSKSSSLYGYTF
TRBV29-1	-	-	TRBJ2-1	TGCAGCGTTGAAGATAGGGTGGCGGGAGAGCAGTTCTTC	CSVEDRVAGEQFF
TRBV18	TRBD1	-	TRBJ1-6	TGTGCCAGCTCCTCGGGACAGGGTTACTCACCCCTCCACTTT	CASSSGQGYSPLHF
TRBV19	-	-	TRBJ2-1	TGTGCCAGTAGACCCCGGGACACCTACAATGAGCAGTTCTTC	CASRPRDTYNEQFF
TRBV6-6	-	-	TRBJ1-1	TGTGCCAGCAGTTACCCGGGTGCGAACACTGAAGCTTTCTTT	CASSYPGANTEAFF
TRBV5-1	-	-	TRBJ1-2	TGCGCCAGCAGCTTGGCATACGGGTCCGAGTATGGCTACACCTTC	CASSLAYGSEYGYTF
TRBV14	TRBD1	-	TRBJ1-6	TGTGCCAGCAGCCCCCAAGGACAGGTTGCAAATTCACCCCTCCACTTT	CASSPQGQVANSPLHF
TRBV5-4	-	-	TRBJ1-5	TGTGCCAGCAGCGAAGGAGGTGGCAATCAGCCCCAGCATTTT	CASSEGGGNQPQHF
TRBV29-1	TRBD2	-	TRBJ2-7	TGCAGCGCGAGGACCACACTAGCGGGAGAGTCCTACGAGCAGTACTTC	CSARTTLAGESYEQYF
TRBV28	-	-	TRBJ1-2	TGTGCCTCCCGGGACTATGGCTACACCTTC	CASRDYGYTF
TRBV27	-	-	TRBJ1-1	TGTGCCAGCAGTCCGCTGACGGACAGTAACACTGAAGCTTTCTTT	CASSPLTDSNTEAFF
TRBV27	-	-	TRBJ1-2	TGTGCCAGCAGTTCGACTGGGGTGGGAAGCTATGGCTACACCTTC	CASSSTGVGSYGYTF
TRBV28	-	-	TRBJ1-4	TGTGCCAGCAGTCCCTACGACAGGTTTTCTTCTGCAACTAATGAAAAACTGTTTTTT	CASSPYDRFSSATNEKLFF
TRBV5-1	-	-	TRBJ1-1	TGCGCCAGCAGCTTGGGGACAGCATGGGTCACTGAAGCTTTCTTT	CASSLGTAWVTEAFF
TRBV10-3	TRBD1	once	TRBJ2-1	TGTGCCATCAGTGTGGGACAGGGCGATGAGCAGTTCTTC	CAISVGQGDEQFF
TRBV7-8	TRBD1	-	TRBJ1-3	TGTGCCAGCAGCCCCCATCGGAGGGGGCTATCCGGAAACACCATATATTTT	CASSPHRRGLSGNTIYF
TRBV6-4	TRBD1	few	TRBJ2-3	TGTGCCAGCAGTGACTCTGGGACAGGGGGCGCAGATACGCAGTATTTT	CASSDSGTGGADTQYF
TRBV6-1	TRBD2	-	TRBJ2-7	TGTGCCAGCGGGGGGGAGTACAACGAGCAGTACTTC	CASGGEYNEQYF
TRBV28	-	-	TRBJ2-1	TGTGCCAGCAGTTGGGGCCCCGGGACTCCGCGCTCCTACAATGAGCAGTTCTTC	CASSWGPGTPRSYNEQFF
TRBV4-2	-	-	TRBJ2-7	TGTGCCAGCAGTATCGGGCAGGGTCCCTACGAGCAGTACTTC	CASSIGQGPYEQYF
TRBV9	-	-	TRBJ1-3	TGTGCCAGCAGCGGACGGAGATCTGGAAACACCATATATTTT	CASSGRRSGNTIYF
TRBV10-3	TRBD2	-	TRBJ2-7	TGTGCCATCAGTAGCGGGAGAAATTACGAGCAGTACTTC	CAISSGRNYEQYF
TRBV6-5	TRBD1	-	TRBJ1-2	TGTGCCACCCAGGGGGATCGGGCCGGCTACACCTTC	CATQGDRAGYTF
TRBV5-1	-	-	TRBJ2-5	TGCGCCAGCAGCCGAGGGTCGGGGCCGGAGACCCAGTACTTC	CASSRGSGPETQYF
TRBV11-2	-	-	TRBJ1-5	TGTGCCAGCAGCTTAGAAGTCGGCGGAAATCAGCCCCAGCATTTT	CASSLEVGGNQPQHF
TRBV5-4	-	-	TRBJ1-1	TGTGCCAGCAGCTGGGAATCGGACACTGAAGCTTTCTTT	CASSWESDTEAFF
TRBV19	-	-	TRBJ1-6	TGTGCCAGTAGTATGTTTGACTCACCCCTCCACTTT	CASSMFDSPLHF
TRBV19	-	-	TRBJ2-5	TGTGCCAGTAGTATTATGGAGACCCAGTACTTC	CASSIMETQYF
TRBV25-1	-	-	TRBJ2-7	TGTGCCAGCGGGGGTTCGGCCGGACTCCCCTACGAGCAGTACTTC	CASGGSAGLPYEQYF
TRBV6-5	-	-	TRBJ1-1	TGTGCCAGCAGTTATGTACCGACGAACACTGAAGCTTTCTTT	CASSYVPTNTEAFF
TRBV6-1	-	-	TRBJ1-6	TGTGCCAGCAGTGAAAGGGGAGGCAATTCACCCCTCCACTTT	CASSERGGNSPLHF
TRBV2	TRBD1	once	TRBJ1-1	TGTGCCAGCAGTGGGACAGGGGGCGCAGGGACTGAAGCTTTCTTT	CASSGTGGAGTEAFF
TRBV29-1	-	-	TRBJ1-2	TGCAGCGTTGGGCAGCTTGGGGCTAACTATGGCTACACCTTC	CSVGQLGANYGYTF
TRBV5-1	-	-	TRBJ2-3	TGCGCCAGCAGCCCGGTCGACGGAGCAGATACGCAGTATTTT	CASSPVDGADTQYF
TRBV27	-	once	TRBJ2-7	TGTGCCAGCAGTTTTAGGCGCTACGAGCAGTACTTC	CASSFRRYEQYF
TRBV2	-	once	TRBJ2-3	TGTGCCAGCGCCAAACAGATATCCACAGATACGCAGTATTTT	CASAKQISTDTQYF
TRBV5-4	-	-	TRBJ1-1	TGTGCCAGCAGCTTGGAGACCGCGAACACTGAAGCTTTCTTT	CASSLETANTEAFF